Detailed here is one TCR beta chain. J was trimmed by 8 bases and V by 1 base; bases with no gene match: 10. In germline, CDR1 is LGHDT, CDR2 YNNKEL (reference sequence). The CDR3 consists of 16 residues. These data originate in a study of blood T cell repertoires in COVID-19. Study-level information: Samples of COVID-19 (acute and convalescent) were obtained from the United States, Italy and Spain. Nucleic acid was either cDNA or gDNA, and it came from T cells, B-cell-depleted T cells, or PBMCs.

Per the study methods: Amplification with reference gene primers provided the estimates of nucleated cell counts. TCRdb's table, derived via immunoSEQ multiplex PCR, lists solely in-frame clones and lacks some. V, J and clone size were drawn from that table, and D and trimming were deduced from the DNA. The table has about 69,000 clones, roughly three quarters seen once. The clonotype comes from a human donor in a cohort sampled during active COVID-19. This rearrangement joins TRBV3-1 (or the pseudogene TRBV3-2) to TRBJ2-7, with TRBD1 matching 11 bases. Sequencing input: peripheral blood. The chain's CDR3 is CASSQGEGDRGSKQYF. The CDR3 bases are TGTGCCAGCAGCCAAGGTGAAGGGGACAGGGGGAGCAAGCAGTACTTC.